This TCR beta chain emerged from a study of cytomegalovirus exposure and HLA in healthy donors. Turning to the study itself: Researchers found that roughly 77% of fewer than 450 genotyped donors fell within the Caucasian-associated ancestry cluster.

The study's findings and limits: A prior analysis recorded that most TCR beta V segments were productive about 87% or about 30% of the time. In a later analysis, productive TCRs from donors in an Asian-associated ancestry cluster reportedly carried fewer N-insertions than the cohort mean.

13 Jbeta primers and 60 Vbeta primers were used for the PCR. Using immunoSEQ multiplex PCR, the repertoire was profiled, and TCRdb retains in-frame clones only, with some absent. Here the sample spans approximately 140,000 clones, over 70% being singletons. With 3 bases removed from V and 7 bases from J, the gap between germline ends came to 7 bases. The germline V gene has CDR1 DFQATT and CDR2 SNEGSKA (reference sequence). There are 11 residues in the CDR3. A remark on this clone: What it binds is unknown.

Healthy people donating bone marrow made up the donors. Material: PBMCs. This chain links TRBV20-1 with TRBJ2-1; TRBD2 might be the D (5 bases). The source is a woman aged 18-29 years in good health and CMV-seronegative. The CDR3 sequence: CSARDLNEQFF. The CDR3 nucleotides are TGCAGTGCTAGGGACTTAAATGAGCAGTTCTTC.